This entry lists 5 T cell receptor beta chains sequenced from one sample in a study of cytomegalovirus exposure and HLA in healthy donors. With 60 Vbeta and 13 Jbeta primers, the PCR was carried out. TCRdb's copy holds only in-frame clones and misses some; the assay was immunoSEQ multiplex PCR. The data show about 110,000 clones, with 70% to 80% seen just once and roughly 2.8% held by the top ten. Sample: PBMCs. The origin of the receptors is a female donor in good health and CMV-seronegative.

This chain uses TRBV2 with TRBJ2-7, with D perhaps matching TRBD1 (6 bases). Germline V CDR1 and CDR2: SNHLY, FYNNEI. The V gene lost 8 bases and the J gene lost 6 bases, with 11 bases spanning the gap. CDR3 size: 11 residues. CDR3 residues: CASSRGGEQYF. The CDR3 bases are TGTGCCAGCTCCAGGGGTGGCGAGCAGTACTTC.

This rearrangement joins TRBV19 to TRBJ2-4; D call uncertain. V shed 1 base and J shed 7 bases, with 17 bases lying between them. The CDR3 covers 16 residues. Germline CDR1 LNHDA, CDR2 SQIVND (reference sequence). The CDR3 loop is CASSIGPTVAGNIQYF. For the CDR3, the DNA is TGTGCCAGTAGTATAGGCCCCACCGTAGCCGGGAACATTCAGTACTTC.

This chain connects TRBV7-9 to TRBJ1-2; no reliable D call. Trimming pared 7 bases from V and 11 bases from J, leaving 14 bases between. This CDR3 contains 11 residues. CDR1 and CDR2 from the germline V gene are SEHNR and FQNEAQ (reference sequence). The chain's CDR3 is CASTRDQGYTF. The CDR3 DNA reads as TGTGCCAGCACCCGGGATCAAGGATACACCTTC.

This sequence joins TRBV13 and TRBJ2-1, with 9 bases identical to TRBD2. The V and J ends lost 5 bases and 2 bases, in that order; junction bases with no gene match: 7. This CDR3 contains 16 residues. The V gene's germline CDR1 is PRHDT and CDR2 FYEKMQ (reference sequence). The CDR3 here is CASSGRLAAPYNEQFF. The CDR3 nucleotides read TGTGCCAGCAGCGGTAGACTAGCGGCCCCCTACAATGAGCAGTTCTTC.

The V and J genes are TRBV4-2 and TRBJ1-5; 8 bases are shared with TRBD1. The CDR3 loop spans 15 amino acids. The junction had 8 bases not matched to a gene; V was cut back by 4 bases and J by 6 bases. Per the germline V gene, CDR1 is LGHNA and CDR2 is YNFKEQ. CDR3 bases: TGTGCCAGCAGCCTTCGACAGGGGACGGGTCAGCCCCAGCATTTT. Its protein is CASSLRQGTGQPQHF.